This T cell receptor (beta chain) was documented in a study of blood T cell repertoires in COVID-19. Assay used: immunoSEQ multiplex PCR; TCRdb lists only in-frame clones, some missing. The sample has 150,000 to 200,000 clones, about 86% seen once. The V and J ends lost 11 bases and 3 bases respectively, with 20 bases between them. This CDR3 has 14 residues. Germline values: CDR1 SNHLY, CDR2 FYNNEI. The specimen was peripheral blood. V gene TRBV2 combines with J gene TRBJ2-7; D is possibly TRBD2 (6 bases). The receptor comes from a woman aged 18 to 35 who had recovered from COVID-19. CDR3 sequence (DNA): TGTGCCGCCACGGGGCTCGACGGGGGCTACGAGCAGTACGTC. Translating gives CAATGLDGGYEQYV.